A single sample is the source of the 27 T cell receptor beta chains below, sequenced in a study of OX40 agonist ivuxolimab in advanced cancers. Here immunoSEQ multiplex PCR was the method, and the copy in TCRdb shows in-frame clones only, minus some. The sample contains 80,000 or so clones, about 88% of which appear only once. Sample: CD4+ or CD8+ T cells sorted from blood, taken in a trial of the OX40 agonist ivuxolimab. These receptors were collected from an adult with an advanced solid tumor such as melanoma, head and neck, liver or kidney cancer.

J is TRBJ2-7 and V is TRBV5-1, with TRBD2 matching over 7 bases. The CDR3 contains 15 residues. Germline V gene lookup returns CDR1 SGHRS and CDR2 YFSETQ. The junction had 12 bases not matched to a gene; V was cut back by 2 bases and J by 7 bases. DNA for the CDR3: TGCGCCAGCAGCTTAAGCTGGGCGGGAGATGGGGAGCAGTACTTC. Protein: CASSLSWAGDGEQYF.

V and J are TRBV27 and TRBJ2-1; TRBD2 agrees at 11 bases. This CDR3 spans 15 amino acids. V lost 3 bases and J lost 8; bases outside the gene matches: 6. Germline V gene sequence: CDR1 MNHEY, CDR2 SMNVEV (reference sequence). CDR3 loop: CASSFLAGGPDEQFF. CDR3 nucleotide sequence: TGTGCCAGCAGTTTCCTAGCGGGGGGTCCCGATGAGCAGTTCTTC.

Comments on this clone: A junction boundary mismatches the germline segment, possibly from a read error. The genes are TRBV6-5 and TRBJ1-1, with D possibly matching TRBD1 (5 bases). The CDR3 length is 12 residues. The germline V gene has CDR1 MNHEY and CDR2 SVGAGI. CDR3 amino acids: CATSPGTPEAFF. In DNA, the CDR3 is TGTGCCACCAGTCCCGGGACTCCCGAAGCTTTCTTT.

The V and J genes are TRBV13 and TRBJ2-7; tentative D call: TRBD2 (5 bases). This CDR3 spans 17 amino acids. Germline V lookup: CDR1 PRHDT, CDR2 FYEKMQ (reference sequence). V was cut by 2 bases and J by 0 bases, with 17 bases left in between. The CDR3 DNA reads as TGTGCCAGCAGCTTAAGGCGGAGGCAGGTGAGCTCCTACGAGCAGTACTTC. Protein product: CASSLRRRQVSSYEQYF.

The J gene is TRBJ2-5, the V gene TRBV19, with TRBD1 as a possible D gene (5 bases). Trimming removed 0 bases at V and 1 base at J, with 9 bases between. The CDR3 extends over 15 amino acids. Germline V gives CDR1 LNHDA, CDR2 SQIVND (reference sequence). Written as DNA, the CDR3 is TGTGCCAGTAGTATAGAAAGGGGCGCCCAAGAGACCCAGTACTTC. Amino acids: CASSIERGAQETQYF.

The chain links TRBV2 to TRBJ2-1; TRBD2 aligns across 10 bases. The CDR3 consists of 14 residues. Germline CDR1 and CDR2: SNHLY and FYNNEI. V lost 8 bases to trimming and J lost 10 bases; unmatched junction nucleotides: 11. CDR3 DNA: TGTGCCAGCTCAGCTAGCGGGAGTATGAAGGAGCAGTTCTTC. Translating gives CASSASGSMKEQFF.

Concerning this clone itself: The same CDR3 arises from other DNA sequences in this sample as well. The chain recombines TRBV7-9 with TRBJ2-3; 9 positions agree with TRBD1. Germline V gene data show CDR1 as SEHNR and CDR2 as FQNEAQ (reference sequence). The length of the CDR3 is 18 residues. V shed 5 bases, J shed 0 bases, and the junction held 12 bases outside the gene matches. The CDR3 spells CASSPRGTGTSSTDTQYF. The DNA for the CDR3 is TGTGCCAGCAGCCCAAGAGGGACAGGGACGTCTAGCACAGATACGCAGTATTTT.

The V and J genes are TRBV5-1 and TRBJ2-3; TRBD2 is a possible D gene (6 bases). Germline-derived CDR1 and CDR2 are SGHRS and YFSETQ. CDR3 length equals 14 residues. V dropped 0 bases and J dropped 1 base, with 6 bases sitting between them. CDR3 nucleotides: TGCGCCAGCAGCTTGGCTAGCGGCACAGATACGCAGTATTTT. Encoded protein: CASSLASGTDTQYF.

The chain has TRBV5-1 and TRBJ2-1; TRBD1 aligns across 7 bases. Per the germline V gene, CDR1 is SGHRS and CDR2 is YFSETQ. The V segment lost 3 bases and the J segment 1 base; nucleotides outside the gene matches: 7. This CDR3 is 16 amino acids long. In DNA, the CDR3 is TGCGCCAGCAGCTACACACAGGGGACATCCTACAATGAGCAGTTCTTC. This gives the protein CASSYTQGTSYNEQFF.

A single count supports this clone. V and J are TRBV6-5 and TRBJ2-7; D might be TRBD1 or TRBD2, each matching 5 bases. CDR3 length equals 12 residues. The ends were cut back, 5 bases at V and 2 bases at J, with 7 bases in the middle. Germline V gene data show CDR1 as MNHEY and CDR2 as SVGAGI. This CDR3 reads CASSGDPYEQYF. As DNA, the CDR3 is TGTGCCAGCAGTGGGGACCCCTACGAGCAGTACTTC.

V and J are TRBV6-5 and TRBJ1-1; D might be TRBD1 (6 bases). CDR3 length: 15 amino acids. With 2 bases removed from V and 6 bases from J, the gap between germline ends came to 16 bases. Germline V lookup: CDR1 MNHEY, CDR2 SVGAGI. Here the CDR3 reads CASSYPRGGAAEAFF. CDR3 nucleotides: TGTGCCAGCAGTTACCCCCGCGGGGGGGCGGCTGAAGCTTTCTTT.

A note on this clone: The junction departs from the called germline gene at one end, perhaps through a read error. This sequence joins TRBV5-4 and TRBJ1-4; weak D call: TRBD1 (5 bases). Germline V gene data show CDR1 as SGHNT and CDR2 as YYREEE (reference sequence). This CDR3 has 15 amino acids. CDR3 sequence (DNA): TGTGCCAGCAGCTTGGGGGGGAGGGGAAATGAACAACTGTTTTTT. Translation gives CASSLGGRGNEQLFF.

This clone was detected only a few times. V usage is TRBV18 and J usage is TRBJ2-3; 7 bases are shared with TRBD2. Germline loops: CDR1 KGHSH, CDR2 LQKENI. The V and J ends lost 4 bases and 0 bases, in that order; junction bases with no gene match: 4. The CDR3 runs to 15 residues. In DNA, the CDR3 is TGTGCCAGCTCACTGAGCGGGGCTAGCACAGATACGCAGTATTTT. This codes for CASSLSGASTDTQYF.

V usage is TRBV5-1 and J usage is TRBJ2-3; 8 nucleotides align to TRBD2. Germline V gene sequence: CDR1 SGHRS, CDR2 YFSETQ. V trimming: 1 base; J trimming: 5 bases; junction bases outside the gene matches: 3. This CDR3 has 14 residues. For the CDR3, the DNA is TGCGCCAGCAGCTTGCGAAGCGGGGGAGATACGCAGTATTTT. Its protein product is CASSLRSGGDTQYF.

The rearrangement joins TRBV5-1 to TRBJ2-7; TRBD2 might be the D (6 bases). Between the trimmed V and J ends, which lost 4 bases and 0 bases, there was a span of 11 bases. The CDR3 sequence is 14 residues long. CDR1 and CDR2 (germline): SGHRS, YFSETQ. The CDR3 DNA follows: TGCGCCAGCAGCGCTCTCGGGGGCTCCTACGAGCAGTACTTC. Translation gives CASSALGGSYEQYF. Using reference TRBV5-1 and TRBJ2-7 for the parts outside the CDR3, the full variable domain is KAGVTQTPRYLIKTRGQQVTLSCSPISGHRSVSWYQQTPGQGLQFLFEYFSETQRNKGNFPGRFSGRQFSNSRSEMNVSTLELGDSALYLCASSALGGSYEQYFGPGTRLTVT.

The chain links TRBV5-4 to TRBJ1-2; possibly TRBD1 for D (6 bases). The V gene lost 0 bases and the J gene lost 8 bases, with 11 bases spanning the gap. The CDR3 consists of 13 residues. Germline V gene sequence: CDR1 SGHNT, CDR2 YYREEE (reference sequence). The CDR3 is CASSLDRAGGYTF. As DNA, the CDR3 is TGTGCCAGCAGCTTGGACAGGGCAGGGGGCTACACCTTC.

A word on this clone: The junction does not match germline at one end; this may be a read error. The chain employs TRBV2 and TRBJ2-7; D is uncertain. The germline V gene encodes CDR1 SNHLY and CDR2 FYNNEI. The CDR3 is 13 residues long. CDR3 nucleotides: TGTGCCAGCAATGAAACACCGACCTACGAGCAGTACTTC. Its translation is CASNETPTYEQYF.

The CDR3 spells CASSRKGAPGNEQFF. The CDR3 nucleotides read TGTGCCAGCAGCCGAAAGGGGGCGCCGGGGAATGAGCAGTTCTTC. This chain connects TRBV5-4 to TRBJ2-1; 7 bases are shared with TRBD1. Germline V gene lookup returns CDR1 SGHNT and CDR2 YYREEE (reference sequence). V lost 4 bases to trimming and J lost 7 bases; unmatched junction nucleotides: 11. The CDR3 covers 15 residues. Full variable domain (rest looked up from reference TRBV5-4 and TRBJ2-1): ETGVTQSPTHLIKTRGQQVTLRCSSQSGHNTVSWYQQALGQGPQFIFQYYREEENGRGNFPPRFSGLQFPNYSSELNVNALELDDSALYLCASSRKGAPGNEQFFGPGTRLTVL.

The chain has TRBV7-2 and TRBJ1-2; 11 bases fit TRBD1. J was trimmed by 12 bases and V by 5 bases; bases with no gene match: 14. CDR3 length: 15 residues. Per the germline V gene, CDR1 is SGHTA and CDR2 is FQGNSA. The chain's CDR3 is CASSRPPGQGAFHTF. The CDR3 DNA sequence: TGTGCCAGCAGCCGACCCCCCGGACAGGGGGCTTTTCACACCTTC.

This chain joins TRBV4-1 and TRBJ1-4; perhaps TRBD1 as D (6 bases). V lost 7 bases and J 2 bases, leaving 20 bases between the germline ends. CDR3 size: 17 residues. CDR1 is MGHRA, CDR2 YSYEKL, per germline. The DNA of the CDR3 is TGCGCCAGCACCCCCTTGTGGGGGCGCCGGACTAATGAAAAACTGTTTTTT. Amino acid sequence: CASTPLWGRRTNEKLFF.

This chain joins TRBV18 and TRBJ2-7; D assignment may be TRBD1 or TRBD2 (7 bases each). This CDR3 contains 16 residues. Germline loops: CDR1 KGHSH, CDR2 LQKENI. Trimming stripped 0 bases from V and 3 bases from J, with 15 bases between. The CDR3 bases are TGTGCCAGCTCACCACCGGGAGGGGGCTTATACTACGAGCAGTACTTC. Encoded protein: CASSPPGGGLYYEQYF.

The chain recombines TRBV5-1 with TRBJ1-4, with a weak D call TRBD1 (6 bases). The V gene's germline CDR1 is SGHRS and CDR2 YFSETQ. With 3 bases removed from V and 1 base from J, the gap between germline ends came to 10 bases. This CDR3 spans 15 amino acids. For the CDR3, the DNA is TGCGCCAGCAGCTCTAGGGGGGGAACTAATGAAAAACTGTTTTTT. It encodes CASSSRGGTNEKLFF.

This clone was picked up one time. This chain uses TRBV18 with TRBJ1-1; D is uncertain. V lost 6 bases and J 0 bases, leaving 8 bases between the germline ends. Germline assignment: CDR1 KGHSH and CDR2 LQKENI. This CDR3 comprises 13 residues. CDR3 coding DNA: TGTGCCAGCTCTCCGATCCTGAACACTGAAGCTTTCTTT. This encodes CASSPILNTEAFF.

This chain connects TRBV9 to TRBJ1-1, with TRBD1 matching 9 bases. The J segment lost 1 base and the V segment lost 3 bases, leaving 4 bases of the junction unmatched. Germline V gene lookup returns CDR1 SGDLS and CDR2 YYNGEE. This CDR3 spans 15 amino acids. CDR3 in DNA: TGTGCCAGCAGCGGCCCGGGACAGGGGAACACTGAAGCTTTCTTT. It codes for CASSGPGQGNTEAFF.

The CDR3 DNA sequence: TGTGCCAGCAGCTCGGGACAGGAAGCTTTCTTT. Translated: CASSSGQEAFF. The rearrangement joins TRBV7-5 to TRBJ1-1; the D call in the table, TRBD1, was not verified against the DNA. TRBV7-5 is a recognized pseudogene. This CDR3 spans 11 amino acids.

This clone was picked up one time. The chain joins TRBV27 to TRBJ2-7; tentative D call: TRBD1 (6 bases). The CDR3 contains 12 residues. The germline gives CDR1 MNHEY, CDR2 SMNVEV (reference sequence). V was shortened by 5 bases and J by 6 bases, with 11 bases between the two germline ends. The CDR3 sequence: CASSTGYTEQYF. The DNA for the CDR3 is TGTGCCAGCAGTACAGGGTATACCGAGCAGTACTTC.

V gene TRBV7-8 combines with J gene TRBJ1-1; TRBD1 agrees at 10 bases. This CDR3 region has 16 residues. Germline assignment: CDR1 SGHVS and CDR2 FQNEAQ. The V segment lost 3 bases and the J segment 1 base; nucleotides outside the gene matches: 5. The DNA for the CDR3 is TGTGCCAGCAGCTTGAGGGACAGGGGACAGAACACTGAAGCTTTCTTT. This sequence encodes CASSLRDRGQNTEAFF.